This TCR beta chain was profiled in a study of blood T cell repertoires in COVID-19. Study at large: PBMCs, B-cell-depleted T cells, or T cells provided the cDNA or gDNA that made up the material.

The CDR3 loop spans 16 amino acids. Trimming stripped 0 bases from V and 2 bases from J, with 13 bases between. The germline CDR1 and CDR2 sequences are ENHRY and SYGVKD. This clone has just one count. Those enrolled, adults aged about 18 to 89 years, came from around 25 US areas. Assignments of participants to cohorts depended upon their own reported clinical history. In Cohort 3, a recovered donor had either two negative PCRs, clearance, or symptom resolution. Data came from immunoSEQ multiplex PCR; TCRdb stores just in-frame clones and leaves some out. The sample records fewer than 300,000 clones, 80% to 95% being singletons.

This chain links TRBV10-3 with TRBJ1-1, with D possibly matching TRBD1 (5 bases). What was sequenced was PBMCs or T cells enriched from blood (not recorded which). This sequence was found in a woman in her twenties or thirties who had recovered from COVID-19. The CDR3 spells CAISESPTGVNTEAFF. The CDR3 DNA sequence: TGTGCCATCAGTGAGTCCCCTACAGGTGTAAACACTGAAGCTTTCTTT.